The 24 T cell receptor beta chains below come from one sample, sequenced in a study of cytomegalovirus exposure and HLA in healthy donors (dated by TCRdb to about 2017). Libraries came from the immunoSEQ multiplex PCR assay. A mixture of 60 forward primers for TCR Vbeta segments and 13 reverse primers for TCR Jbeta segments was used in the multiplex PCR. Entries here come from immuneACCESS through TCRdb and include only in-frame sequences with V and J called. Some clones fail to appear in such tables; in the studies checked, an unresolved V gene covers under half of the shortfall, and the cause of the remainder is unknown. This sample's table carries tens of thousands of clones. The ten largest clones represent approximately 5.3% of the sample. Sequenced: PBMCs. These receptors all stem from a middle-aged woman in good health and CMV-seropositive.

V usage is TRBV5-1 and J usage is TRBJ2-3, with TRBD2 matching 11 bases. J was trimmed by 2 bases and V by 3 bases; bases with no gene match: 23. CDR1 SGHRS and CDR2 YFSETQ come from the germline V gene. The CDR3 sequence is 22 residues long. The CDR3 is CASSSPPGGSGGARQHTDTQYF. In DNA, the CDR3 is TGCGCCAGCAGCTCCCCTCCGGGGGGTAGCGGGGGGGCCCGGCAACACACAGATACGCAGTATTTT.

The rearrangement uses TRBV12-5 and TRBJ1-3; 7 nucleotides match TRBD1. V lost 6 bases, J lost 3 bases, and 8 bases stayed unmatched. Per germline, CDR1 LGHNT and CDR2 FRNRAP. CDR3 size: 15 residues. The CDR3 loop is CASGLDRESGNTIYF. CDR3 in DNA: TGTGCTAGTGGCCTTGACAGGGAGAGTGGAAACACCATATATTTT.

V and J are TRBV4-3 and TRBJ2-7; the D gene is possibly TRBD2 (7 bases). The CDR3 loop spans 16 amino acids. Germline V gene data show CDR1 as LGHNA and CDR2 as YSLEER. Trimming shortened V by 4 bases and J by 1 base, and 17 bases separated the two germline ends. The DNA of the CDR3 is TGCGCCAGCAGCCCTGACTCAGGGGAGGGATCCTACGAGCAGTACTTC. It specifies CASSPDSGEGSYEQYF.

This CDR3 is CASSEQGGTDTQYF. DNA of the CDR3: TGTGCCAGCAGTGAACAGGGGGGAACAGATACGCAGTATTTT. The chain recombines TRBV6-4 with TRBJ2-3, with TRBD1 matching over 8 bases. Germline assignment: CDR1 MRHNA and CDR2 SNTAGT. The CDR3 runs 14 residues. Trimming took 3 bases from V and 3 from J; bases not matched to a gene: 2.

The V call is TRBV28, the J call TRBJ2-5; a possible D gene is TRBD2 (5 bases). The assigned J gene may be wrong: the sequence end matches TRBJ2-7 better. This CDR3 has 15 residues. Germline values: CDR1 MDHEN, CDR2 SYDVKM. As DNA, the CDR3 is TGTGCCAGCAGTTTTAGCGTTTCTTTCTCCTACGAGCAGTACTTC. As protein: CASSFSVSFSYEQYF.

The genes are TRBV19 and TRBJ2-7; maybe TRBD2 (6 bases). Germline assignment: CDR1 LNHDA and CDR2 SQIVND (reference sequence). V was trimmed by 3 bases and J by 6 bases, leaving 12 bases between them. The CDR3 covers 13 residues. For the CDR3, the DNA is TGTGCCAGTAGTATGGGAAGGGGAGGCGAGCAGTACTTC. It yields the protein CASSMGRGGEQYF. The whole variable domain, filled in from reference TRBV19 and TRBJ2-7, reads DGGITQSPKYLFRKEGQNVTLSCEQNLNHDAMYWYRQDPGQGLRLIYYSQIVNDFQKGDIAEGYSVSREKKESFPLTVTSAQKNPTAFYLCASSMGRGGEQYFGPGTRLTVT.

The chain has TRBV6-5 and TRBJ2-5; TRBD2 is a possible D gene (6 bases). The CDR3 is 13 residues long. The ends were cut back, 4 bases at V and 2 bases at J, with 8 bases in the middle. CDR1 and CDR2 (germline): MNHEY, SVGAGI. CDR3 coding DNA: TGTGCCAGCAGTTTAGCGGCACAAGAGACCCAGTACTTC. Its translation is CASSLAAQETQYF.

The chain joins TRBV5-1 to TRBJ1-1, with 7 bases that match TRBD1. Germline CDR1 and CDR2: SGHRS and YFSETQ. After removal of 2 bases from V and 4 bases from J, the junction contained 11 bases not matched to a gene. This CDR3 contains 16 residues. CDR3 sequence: CASSLLGGAGFTEAFF. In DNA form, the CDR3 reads TGCGCCAGCAGCTTATTAGGGGGCGCGGGGTTCACTGAAGCTTTCTTT.

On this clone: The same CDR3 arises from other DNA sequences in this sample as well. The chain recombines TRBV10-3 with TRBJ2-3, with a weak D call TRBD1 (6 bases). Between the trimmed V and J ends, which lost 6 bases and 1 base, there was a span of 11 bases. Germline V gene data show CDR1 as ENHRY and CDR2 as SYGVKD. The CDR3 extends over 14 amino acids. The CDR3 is CAIRVAGGTDTQYF. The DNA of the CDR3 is TGTGCCATCAGGGTAGCAGGGGGCACAGATACGCAGTATTTT.

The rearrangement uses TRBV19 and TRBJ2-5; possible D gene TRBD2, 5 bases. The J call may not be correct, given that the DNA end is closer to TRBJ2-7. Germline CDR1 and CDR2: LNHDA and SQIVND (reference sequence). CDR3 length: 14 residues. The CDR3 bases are TGTGCCAGTAGGCCAGGTGGGAGCTCCTACGAGCAGTACTTC. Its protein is CASRPGGSSYEQYF.

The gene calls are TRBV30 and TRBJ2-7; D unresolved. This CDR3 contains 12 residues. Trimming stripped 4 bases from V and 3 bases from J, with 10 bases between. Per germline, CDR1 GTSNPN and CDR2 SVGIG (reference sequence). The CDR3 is CAWKSYLYEQYF. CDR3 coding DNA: TGTGCCTGGAAGAGCTACCTCTACGAGCAGTACTTC. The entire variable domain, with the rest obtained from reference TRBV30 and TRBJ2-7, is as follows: SQTIHQWPATLVQPVGSPLSLECTVEGTSNPNLYWYRQAAGRGLQLLFYSVGIGQISSEVPQNLSASRPQDRQFILSSKKLLLSDSGFYLCAWKSYLYEQYFGPGTRLTVT.

The CDR3 DNA is TGTGCCAGCAGTTCTCCTGGGACTGCAATAGCGGGGACGCAGTATTTT. Amino acid sequence: CASSSPGTAIAGTQYF. The chain employs TRBV6-5 and TRBJ2-3; 8 nucleotides agree with TRBD2. CDR1 is MNHEY and CDR2 is SVGAGI in the germline V gene. This CDR3 has 16 amino acids. V lost 4 bases to trimming and J lost 9 bases; unmatched junction nucleotides: 15.

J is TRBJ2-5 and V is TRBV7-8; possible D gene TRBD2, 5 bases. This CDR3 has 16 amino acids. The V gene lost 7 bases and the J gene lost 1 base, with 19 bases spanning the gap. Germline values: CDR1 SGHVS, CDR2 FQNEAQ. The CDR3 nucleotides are TGTGCCAGCAAAGAGCAGGCTAGCTATGGCCAAGAGACCCAGTACTTC. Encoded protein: CASKEQASYGQETQYF.

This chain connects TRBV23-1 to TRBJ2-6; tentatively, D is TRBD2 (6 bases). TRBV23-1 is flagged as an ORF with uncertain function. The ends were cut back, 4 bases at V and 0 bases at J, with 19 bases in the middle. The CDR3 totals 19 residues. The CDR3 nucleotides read TGCGCCAGCAGTCGGGGGGACTCTTGGCGTGACTCTGGGGCCAACGTCCTGACTTTC. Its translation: CASSRGDSWRDSGANVLTF.

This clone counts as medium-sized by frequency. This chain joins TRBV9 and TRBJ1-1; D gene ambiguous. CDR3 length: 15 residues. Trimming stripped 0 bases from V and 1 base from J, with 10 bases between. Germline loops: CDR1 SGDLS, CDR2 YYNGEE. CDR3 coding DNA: TGTGCCAGCAGCGTAGGGCCCAAGTGGAACACTGAAGCTTTCTTT. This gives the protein CASSVGPKWNTEAFF.

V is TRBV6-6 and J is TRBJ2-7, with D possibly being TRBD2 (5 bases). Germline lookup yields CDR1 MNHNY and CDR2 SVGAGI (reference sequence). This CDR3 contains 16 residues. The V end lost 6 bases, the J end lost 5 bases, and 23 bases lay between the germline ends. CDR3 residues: CASSDYVGTRFDEQYF. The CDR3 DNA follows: TGTGCCAGCAGCGACTATGTTGGTACGAGGTTCGACGAGCAGTACTTC.

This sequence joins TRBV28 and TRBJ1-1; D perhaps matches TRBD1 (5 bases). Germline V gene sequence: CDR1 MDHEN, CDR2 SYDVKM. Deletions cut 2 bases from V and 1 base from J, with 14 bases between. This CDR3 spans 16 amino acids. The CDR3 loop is CASSLAMRQPNTEAFF. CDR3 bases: TGTGCCAGCAGTTTAGCTATGAGACAGCCGAACACTGAAGCTTTCTTT.

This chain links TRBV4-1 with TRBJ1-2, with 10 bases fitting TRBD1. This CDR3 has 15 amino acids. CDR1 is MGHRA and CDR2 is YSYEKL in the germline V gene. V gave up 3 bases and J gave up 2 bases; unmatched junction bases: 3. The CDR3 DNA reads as TGCGCCAGCAGCCACAGACAGGGGGCGAACTATGGCTACACCTTC. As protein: CASSHRQGANYGYTF.

CDR3 nucleotides: TGTGCCAGCAGCCAGGACACAACATCTAACTATGGCTACACCTTC. It is translated as CASSQDTTSNYGYTF. The chain links TRBV27 to TRBJ1-2; perhaps TRBD1 as D (5 bases). Germline loops: CDR1 MNHEY, CDR2 SMNVEV (reference sequence). Trimming stripped 6 bases from V and 0 bases from J, with 14 bases between. The CDR3 is 15 residues long.

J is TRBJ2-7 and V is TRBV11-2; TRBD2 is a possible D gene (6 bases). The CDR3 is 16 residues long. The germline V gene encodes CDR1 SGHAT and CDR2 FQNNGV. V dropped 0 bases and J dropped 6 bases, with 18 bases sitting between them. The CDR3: CASSLDGGVGSLEQYF. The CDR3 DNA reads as TGTGCCAGCAGCTTAGATGGCGGGGTGGGATCTCTCGAGCAGTACTTC.

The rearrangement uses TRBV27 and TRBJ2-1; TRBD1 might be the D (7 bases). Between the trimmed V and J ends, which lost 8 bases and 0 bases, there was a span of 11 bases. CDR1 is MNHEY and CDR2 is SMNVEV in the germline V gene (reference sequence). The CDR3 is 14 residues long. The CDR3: CASARDSSYNEQFF. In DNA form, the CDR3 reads TGTGCCAGCGCGCGGGACAGCTCCTACAATGAGCAGTTCTTC.

Here the CDR3 DNA reads TGCGCCAGCAGCTTGGACTATCCTCCCTCCTACGAGCAGTACTTC. This translates into CASSLDYPPSYEQYF. The chain carries TRBV5-1 and TRBJ2-7; D remains ambiguous. Trimming stripped 0 bases from V and 0 bases from J, with 10 bases between. There are 15 residues in the CDR3. Germline CDR1 reads SGHRS; CDR2 reads YFSETQ.

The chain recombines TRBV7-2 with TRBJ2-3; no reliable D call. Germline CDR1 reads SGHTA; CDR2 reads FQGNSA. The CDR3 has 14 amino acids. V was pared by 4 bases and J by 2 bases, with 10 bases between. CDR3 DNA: TGTGCCAGCAGCTCTACCGGTGCCACAGATACGCAGTATTTT. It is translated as CASSSTGATDTQYF.

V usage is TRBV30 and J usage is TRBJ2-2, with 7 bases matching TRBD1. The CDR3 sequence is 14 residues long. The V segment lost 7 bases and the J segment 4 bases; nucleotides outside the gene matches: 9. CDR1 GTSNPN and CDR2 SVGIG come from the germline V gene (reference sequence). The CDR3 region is CASPGQVATGELFF. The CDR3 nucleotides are TGTGCCTCCCCTGGACAGGTAGCCACCGGGGAGCTGTTTTTT.